This T cell receptor (beta chain) was observed in a study of blood T cells in healthy people across ages. Deletions cut 8 bases from V and 4 bases from J, with 8 bases between. CDR3 size: 12 residues. PCR was performed a second time for about 6 to 12 cycles using a sample-barcoded 5' primer and a J-beta primer mix. TCRdb independently ran MiXCR on the 5' RACE reads; one entry per CDR3 protein. The data contain some 760,000 distinct CDR3 sequences, 20% to 30% of them singletons. This sample was shared with a second study, whose subject was T cells of mothers and their children.

This clonotype was sampled from a boy between 5 and 17 years old in good health. This rearrangement joins TRBV12-3 or TRBV12-4 to TRBJ1-4; D ambiguous. Sequenced material: blood. The chain's CDR3 is CASRWGNEKLFF. The CDR3 coding sequence is TGTGCCAGCCGGTGGGGTAATGAAAAACTGTTTTTT.